What follows describes a single TCR beta chain. What it binds is not known. The data were obtained in a study of response to subunit inactivated influenza vaccine. Regarding the study as a whole: Authors suggested seasonal influenza vaccinations each recruit few new T cells.

TCRdb independently ran MiXCR on the RT-PCR reads; one entry per CDR3 protein. The repertoire consists of about 650,000 distinct CDR3 sequences, with around 13% occurring once and the leading ten covering 7.6%. The source of this sequence is a man between 50 and 59 years old who received an inactivated influenza vaccine. This specimen was PBMCs from blood, taken less than 15 days before vaccination.

CDR3 sequence: CASSLGADPYEQYF. CDR3 sequence (DNA): TGCGCCAGCAGCTTGGGGGCGGACCCCTACGAGCAGTACTTC. This chain uses TRBV5-1 with TRBJ2-7; D remains unclear. The CDR3 loop spans 14 amino acids. Germline V gene data show CDR1 as SGHRS and CDR2 as YFSETQ. Trimming removed 0 bases at V and 2 bases at J, with 9 bases between.